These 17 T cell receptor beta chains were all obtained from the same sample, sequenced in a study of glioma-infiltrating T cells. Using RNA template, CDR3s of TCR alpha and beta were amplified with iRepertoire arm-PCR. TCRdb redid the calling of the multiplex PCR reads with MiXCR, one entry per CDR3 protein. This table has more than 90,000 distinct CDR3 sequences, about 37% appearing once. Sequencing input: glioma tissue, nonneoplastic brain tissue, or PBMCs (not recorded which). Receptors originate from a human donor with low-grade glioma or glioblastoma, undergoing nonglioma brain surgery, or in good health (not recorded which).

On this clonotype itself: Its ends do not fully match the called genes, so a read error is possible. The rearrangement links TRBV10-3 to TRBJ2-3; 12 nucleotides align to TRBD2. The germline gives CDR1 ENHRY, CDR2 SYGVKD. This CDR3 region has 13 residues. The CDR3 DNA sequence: TGTGCCACTAGCGGGGGGGCTGCAGACACGCAGTATTTT. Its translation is CATSGGAADTQYF.

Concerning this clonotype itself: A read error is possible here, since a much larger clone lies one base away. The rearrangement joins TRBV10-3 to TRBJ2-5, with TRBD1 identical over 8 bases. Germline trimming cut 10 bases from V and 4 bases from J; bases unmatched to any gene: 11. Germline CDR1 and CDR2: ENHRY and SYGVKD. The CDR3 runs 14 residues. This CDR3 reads CATQPGQAGETQYF. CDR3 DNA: TGTGCCACCCAGCCGGGACAGGCGGGAGAGACCCAGTACTTC.

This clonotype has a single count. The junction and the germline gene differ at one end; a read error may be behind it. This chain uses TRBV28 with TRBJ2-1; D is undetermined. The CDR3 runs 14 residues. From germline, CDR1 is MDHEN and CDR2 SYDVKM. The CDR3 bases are TGTACCAGCAGTGTATTGGGAACCTACAATGAGCAGTCCTTC. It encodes CTSSVLGTYNEQSF.

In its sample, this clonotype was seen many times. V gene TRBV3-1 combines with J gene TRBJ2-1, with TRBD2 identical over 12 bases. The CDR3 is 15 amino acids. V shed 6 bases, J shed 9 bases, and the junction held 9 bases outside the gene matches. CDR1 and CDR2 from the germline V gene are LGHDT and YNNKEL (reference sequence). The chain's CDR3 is CASRASSGGASEQFF. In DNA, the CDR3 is TGTGCCAGCAGAGCTTCTAGCGGGGGGGCCTCTGAGCAGTTCTTC.

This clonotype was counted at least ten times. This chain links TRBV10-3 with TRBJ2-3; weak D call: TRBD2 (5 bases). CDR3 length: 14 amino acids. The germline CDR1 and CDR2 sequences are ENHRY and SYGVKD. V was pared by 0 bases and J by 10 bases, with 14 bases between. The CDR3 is CAISESPGLVPQYF. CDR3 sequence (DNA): TGTGCCATCAGTGAGTCGCCAGGACTCGTCCCGCAGTATTTT.

The CDR3 sequence is CASSLSGGNTDTQYF. For the CDR3, the DNA is TGCGCCAGCAGCTTGTCGGGGGGAAACACAGATACGCAGTATTTT. The chain is built from TRBV5-1 and TRBJ2-3; 7 nucleotides agree with TRBD2. CDR3 size: 15 residues. Trimming cost V 1 base and J 2 bases; bases outside gene matches: 4. Germline CDR1 and CDR2: SGHRS and YFSETQ. Variable domain in full (rest from reference TRBV5-1 and TRBJ2-3): KAGVTQTPRYLIKTRGQQVTLSCSPISGHRSVSWYQQTPGQGLQFLFEYFSETQRNKGNFPGRFSGRQFSNSRSEMNVSTLELGDSALYLCASSLSGGNTDTQYFGPGTRLTVL.

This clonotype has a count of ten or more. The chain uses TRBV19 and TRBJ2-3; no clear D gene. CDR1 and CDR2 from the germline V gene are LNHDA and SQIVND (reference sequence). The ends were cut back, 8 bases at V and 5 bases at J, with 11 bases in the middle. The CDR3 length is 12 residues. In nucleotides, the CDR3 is TGTGCCAGTCTAGACTTTAAAGATACGCAGTATTTT. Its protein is CASLDFKDTQYF.

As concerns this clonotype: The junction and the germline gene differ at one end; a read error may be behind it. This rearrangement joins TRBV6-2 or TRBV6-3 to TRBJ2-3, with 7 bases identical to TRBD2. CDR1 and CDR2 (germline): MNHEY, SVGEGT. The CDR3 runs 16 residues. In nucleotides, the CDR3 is TGTGCCAGCAGTCCAGCGTGGGGGGGAACGCAAGATACGCGGTATTTT. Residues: CASSPAWGGTQDTRYF.

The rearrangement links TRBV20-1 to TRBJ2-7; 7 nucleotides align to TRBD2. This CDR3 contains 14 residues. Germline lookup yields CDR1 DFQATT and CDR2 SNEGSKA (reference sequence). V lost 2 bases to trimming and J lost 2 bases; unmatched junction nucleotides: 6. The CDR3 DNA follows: TGCAGTGCTAGAAGCGGGAACCCCCCCTACGAGCAGTACTTC. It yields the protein CSARSGNPPYEQYF.

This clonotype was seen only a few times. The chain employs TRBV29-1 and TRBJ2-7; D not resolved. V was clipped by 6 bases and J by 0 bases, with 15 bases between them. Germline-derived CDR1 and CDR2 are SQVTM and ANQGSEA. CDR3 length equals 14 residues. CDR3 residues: CSVARFSSSYEQYF. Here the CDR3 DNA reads TGCAGCGTGGCCAGGTTCTCGAGCTCCTACGAGCAGTACTTC.

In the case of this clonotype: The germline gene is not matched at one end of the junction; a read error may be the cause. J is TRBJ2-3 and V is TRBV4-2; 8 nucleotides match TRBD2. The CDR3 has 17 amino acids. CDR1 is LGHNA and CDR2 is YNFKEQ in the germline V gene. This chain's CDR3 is CASSQRNSGIHTGTQYF. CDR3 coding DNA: TGTGCCAGCAGCCAGAGGAATAGCGGGATACACACAGGTACGCAGTATTTT.

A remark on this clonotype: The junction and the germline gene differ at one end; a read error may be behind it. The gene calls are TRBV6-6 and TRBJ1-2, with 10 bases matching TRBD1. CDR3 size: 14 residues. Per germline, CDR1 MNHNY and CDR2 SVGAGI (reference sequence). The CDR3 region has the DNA TGTGTCAGCAGTTACTCGACAGGGGGCAATGGCAACACCTTC. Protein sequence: CVSSYSTGGNGNTF.

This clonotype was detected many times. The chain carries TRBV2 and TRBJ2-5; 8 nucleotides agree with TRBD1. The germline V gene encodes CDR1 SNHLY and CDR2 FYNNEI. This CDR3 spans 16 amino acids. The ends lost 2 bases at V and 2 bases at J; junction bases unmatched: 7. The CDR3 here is CASSELGTGLQETQYF. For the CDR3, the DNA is TGTGCCAGCAGTGAACTCGGGACAGGCCTTCAAGAGACCCAGTACTTC.

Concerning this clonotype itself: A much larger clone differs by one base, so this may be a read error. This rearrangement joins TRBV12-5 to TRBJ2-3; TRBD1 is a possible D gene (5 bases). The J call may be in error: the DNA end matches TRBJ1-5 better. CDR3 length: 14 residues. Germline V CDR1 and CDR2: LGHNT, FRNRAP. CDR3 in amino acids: CASAGASSPDTQHF. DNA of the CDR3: TGTGCTAGTGCCGGGGCCAGCAGCCCAGATACGCAGCATTTT.

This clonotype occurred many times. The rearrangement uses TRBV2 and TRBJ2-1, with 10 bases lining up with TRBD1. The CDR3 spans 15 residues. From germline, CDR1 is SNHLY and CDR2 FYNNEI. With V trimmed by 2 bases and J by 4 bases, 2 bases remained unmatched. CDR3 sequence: CASSEWDRGYNEQFF. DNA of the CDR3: TGTGCCAGCAGTGAATGGGACAGGGGATACAATGAGCAGTTCTTC.

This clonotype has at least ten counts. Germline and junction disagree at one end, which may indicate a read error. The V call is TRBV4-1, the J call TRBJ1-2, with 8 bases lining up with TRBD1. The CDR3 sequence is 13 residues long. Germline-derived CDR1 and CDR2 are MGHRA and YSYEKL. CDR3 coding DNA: TGCGCCAGCAGTTCGGGACAGGATCTTTACTACGCCTTC. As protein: CASSSGQDLYYAF.

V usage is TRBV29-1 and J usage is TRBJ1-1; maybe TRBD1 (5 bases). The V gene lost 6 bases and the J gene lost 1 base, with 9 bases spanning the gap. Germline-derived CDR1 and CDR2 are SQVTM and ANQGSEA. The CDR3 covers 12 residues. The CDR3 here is CSVRDGNTEAFF. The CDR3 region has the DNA TGCAGCGTCCGGGACGGGAACACTGAAGCTTTCTTT.